This passage covers 28 T cell receptor beta chains from one sample sequenced in a study of PD-1 blockade in classical Hodgkin lymphoma. Only in-frame clones appear in the TCRdb table, and some are missing; sequencing was by immunoSEQ multiplex PCR. The data show about 12,000 clones, around 80% seen once. Brentuximab vedotin exposure varied among the patients, all of whom had relapsed after autologous stem cell transplantation. The sequencing here drew on peripheral blood mononuclear cells (PBMCs), taken at baseline. Receptors originate from a human donor with classical Hodgkin lymphoma.

About this clone itself: Other DNA sequences in the same sample also yield this CDR3. The V call is TRBV18, the J call TRBJ2-5; D is perhaps TRBD2 (5 bases). Germline values: CDR1 KGHSH, CDR2 LQKENI. Trimming removed 0 bases from V and 4 bases from J, with 6 bases in between. This CDR3 spans 13 amino acids. The CDR3 reads CASSPPGRETQYF. The CDR3 DNA reads TGTGCCAGCTCACCACCGGGGAGAGAGACCCAGTACTTC.

The V gene is TRBV19, the J gene TRBJ2-7, with TRBD1 matching 7 bases. CDR1 LNHDA and CDR2 SQIVND come from the germline V gene (reference sequence). This CDR3 comprises 16 residues. V was pared by 5 bases and J by 2 bases, with 12 bases of the junction left unmatched. In DNA, the CDR3 is TGTGCCAGTAGTGATTCACAGGGGCTGGGTACCTACGAGCAGTACTTC. Translating gives CASSDSQGLGTYEQYF.

This chain uses TRBV6-6 with TRBJ1-1; possible D gene TRBD1, 5 bases. CDR1 MNHNY and CDR2 SVGAGI come from the germline V gene (reference sequence). The CDR3 loop spans 14 amino acids. V was trimmed by 2 bases and J by 5 bases, leaving 12 bases between them. The DNA for the CDR3 is TGTGCCAGCAGTTACCCGGGGGTGGGAACTGAAGCTTTCTTT. Translation: CASSYPGVGTEAFF.

The chain recombines TRBV6-1 with TRBJ1-4; the D gene is possibly TRBD1 (5 bases). CDR3 length: 15 amino acids. Trimming left V 4 bases short and J 8 bases short, with 17 bases between. Germline V gene data show CDR1 as MNHNS and CDR2 as SASEGT. CDR3 DNA sequence: TGTGCCAGCAGTGGGAACCGGGGGAGGTTCGAAAAACTGTTTTTT. This sequence encodes CASSGNRGRFEKLFF.

A single count supports this clone. At one end the junction does not follow the germline gene, possibly because of a read error. V is TRBV10-3 and J is TRBJ2-7; 7 bases fit TRBD1. The germline V gene encodes CDR1 ENHRY and CDR2 SYGVKD. The CDR3 has 14 amino acids. CDR3 bases: TGTGCCAGCAGTTACCCGGGACAGTCCTACGAGCAGTACTTC. Residues: CASSYPGQSYEQYF.

The V call is TRBV6-6, the J call TRBJ2-7, with 9 bases fitting TRBD1. CDR1 and CDR2 from the germline V gene are MNHNY and SVGAGI (reference sequence). Losses at the gene ends were 0 bases for V and 11 bases for J; bases not matched to a gene: 5. This CDR3 has 13 amino acids. CDR3 bases: TGTGCCAGCAGTTACTCCGGGACAGGGCGAAAGTACTTC. Translating gives CASSYSGTGRKYF.

This sequence joins TRBV18 and TRBJ2-2; D could derive from TRBD1 or TRBD2 (5 bases each). Between the trimmed V and J ends, which lost 5 bases and 9 bases, there was a span of 19 bases. Germline V lookup: CDR1 KGHSH, CDR2 LQKENI. The CDR3 is 15 amino acids. CDR3 nucleotide sequence: TGTGCCAGCTCATTAGGGGACCTACTACCACGGGAGCTGTTTTTT. Translated: CASSLGDLLPRELFF.

The chain combines TRBV6-1 with TRBJ2-4; TRBD2 matches at 8 bases. The CDR3 consists of 14 residues. Unmatched junction bases numbered 3, after V lost 6 bases and J lost 2 bases. Per germline, CDR1 MNHNS and CDR2 SASEGT. The CDR3 loop is CASSGSGTKNIQYF. CDR3 coding DNA: TGTGCCAGCAGCGGTAGCGGGACCAAAAACATTCAGTACTTC.

The chain has TRBV15 and TRBJ2-2; D is unresolved. Germline-derived CDR1 and CDR2 are LNHNV and YYDKDF (reference sequence). The CDR3 covers 13 residues. The V and J ends lost 2 bases and 1 base respectively, with 2 bases between them. CDR3 DNA: TGTGCCACCAGCAGAATGAACACCGGGGAGCTGTTTTTT. Its protein product is CATSRMNTGELFF.

This clone showed up just once. The V gene is TRBV7-9, the J gene TRBJ1-1; D remains ambiguous. Trimming left V 5 bases short and J 0 bases short, with 16 bases between. The CDR3 is made up of 16 amino acids. Germline CDR1 is SEHNR and CDR2 is FQNEAQ (reference sequence). CDR3 nucleotide sequence: TGTGCCAGCAGCGTCACCCTCTGGGCGATGAACACTGAAGCTTTCTTT. It translates to CASSVTLWAMNTEAFF. The variable domain in full, with the rest retrieved from reference TRBV7-9 and TRBJ1-1, is DTGVSQNPRHKITKRGQNVTFRCDPISEHNRLYWYRQTLGQGPEFLTYFQNEAQLEKSRLLSDRFSAERPKGSFSTLEIQRTEQGDSAMYLCASSVTLWAMNTEAFFGQGTRLTVV.

The J gene is TRBJ2-7, the V gene TRBV6-1, with D unresolved. This CDR3 region has 14 residues. CDR1 and CDR2 (germline): MNHNS, SASEGT. V was clipped by 4 bases and J by 5 bases, with 15 bases between them. Written as DNA, the CDR3 is TGTGCCAGCAGTGCATACAGAACCTTCAACGAGCAGTACTTC. Amino acid sequence: CASSAYRTFNEQYF.

V is TRBV27 and J is TRBJ2-7; weak D call: TRBD2 (5 bases). The CDR3 runs 14 residues. The germline V gene encodes CDR1 MNHEY and CDR2 SMNVEV (reference sequence). The V end lost 6 bases, the J end lost 1 base, and 13 bases lay between the germline ends. The CDR3 region is CASSLALSSYEQYF. The CDR3 region has the DNA TGTGCCAGCAGCTTAGCGCTCAGTTCCTACGAGCAGTACTTC.

This chain uses TRBV7-9 with TRBJ2-5; no clear D. The CDR3 sequence is 11 residues long. Looked up from germline, CDR1 is SEHNR and CDR2 is FQNEAQ (reference sequence). With 0 bases removed from V and 11 bases from J, the gap between germline ends came to 7 bases. The chain's CDR3 is CASSLAGKQYF. In DNA form, the CDR3 reads TGTGCCAGCAGCTTAGCGGGAAAGCAGTACTTC.

The CDR3 DNA reads TGTGCCAGCAGGACTAGCGGGAGGGCCTACGAGCAGTACTTC. This gives the protein CASRTSGRAYEQYF. This chain uses TRBV6-1 with TRBJ2-7; 14 positions match TRBD2. Germline V lookup: CDR1 MNHNS, CDR2 SASEGT. CDR3 length: 14 residues. V dropped 6 bases and J dropped 2; count of bases not matched to a gene: 0.

The chain has TRBV5-6 and TRBJ2-7; D could derive from TRBD1 or TRBD2 (5 bases each). The CDR3 runs 13 residues. V was trimmed by 0 bases and J by 5 bases, leaving 9 bases between them. Germline CDR1 SGHDT, CDR2 YYEEEE. CDR3 amino acids: CASSLVGVNEQYF. The CDR3 coding sequence is TGTGCCAGCAGCTTGGTGGGGGTCAACGAGCAGTACTTC.

The chain combines TRBV10-2 with TRBJ2-3; D ambiguous. This CDR3 region has 13 residues. Germline CDR1 WSHSY, CDR2 SAAADI. V gave up 4 bases and J gave up 4 bases, with 9 bases separating them. CDR3 region: CASSGGRADTQYF. The CDR3 nucleotides are TGCGCCAGCAGTGGGGGTCGCGCAGATACGCAGTATTTT.

The chain uses TRBV28 and TRBJ1-6; weak D call: TRBD1 (6 bases). The V and J ends lost 2 bases and 5 bases respectively, with 7 bases between them. This CDR3 has 14 residues. The V gene's germline CDR1 is MDHEN and CDR2 SYDVKM. The CDR3 region has the DNA TGTGCCAGCAGTTTACACAGGGATAATTCACCCCTCCACTTT. It codes for CASSLHRDNSPLHF.

Only a few counts were recorded for this clone. The gene calls are TRBV4-1 and TRBJ2-5; 9 nucleotides agree with TRBD1. This CDR3 comprises 14 residues. Unmatched junction bases numbered 3, after V lost 2 bases and J lost 5 bases. The germline CDR1 and CDR2 sequences are MGHRA and YSYEKL. Here the CDR3 DNA reads TGCGCCAGCAGCCAACCGGGACAGGGTGAGACCCAGTACTTC. Translated, it gives CASSQPGQGETQYF.

This chain's CDR3 is CASSETAPSQPQHF. The CDR3 DNA is TGTGCCAGCAGTGAAACAGCTCCCAGCCAGCCCCAGCATTTT. V gene TRBV6-5 combines with J gene TRBJ1-5; D unclear. The CDR3 consists of 14 residues. Germline values: CDR1 MNHEY, CDR2 SVGAGI. V lost 5 bases to trimming and J lost 7 bases, with 15 bases between them.

This clone came up once. The V call is TRBV10-3, the J call TRBJ1-4, with D possibly TRBD1 on 5 matching bases. Trimming shortened V by 2 bases and J by 7 bases, and 11 bases separated the two germline ends. CDR1 and CDR2 from the germline V gene are ENHRY and SYGVKD. The CDR3 extends over 14 amino acids. The CDR3 nucleotides are TGTGCCATCAGTGAGAGAGGGGTGGCTGAAAAACTGTTTTTT. Its protein product is CAISERGVAEKLFF.

In this sample, this clone turned up once. The V and J genes are TRBV7-2 and TRBJ2-3; no clear D gene. Trimming left V 1 base short and J 15 bases short, with 17 bases between. The CDR3 sequence is 13 residues long. CDR1 SGHTA and CDR2 FQGNSA come from the germline V gene. The CDR3 region has the DNA TGTGCCAGCAGCTTAGGTCGGCTTACCGAACGTTATTTT. Translating gives CASSLGRLTERYF.

The sample holds one count of this clone. The V call is TRBV28, the J call TRBJ2-3; 7 nucleotides agree with TRBD1. Germline loops: CDR1 MDHEN, CDR2 SYDVKM. Trimming cost V 5 bases and J 1 base; bases outside gene matches: 6. This CDR3 is built from 15 residues. CDR3 sequence reads: CASSGDGTGTDTQYF. The CDR3 DNA follows: TGTGCCAGCAGTGGGGATGGGACAGGCACAGATACGCAGTATTTT.

The V call is TRBV5-1, the J call TRBJ2-3; TRBD1 might be the D (5 bases). Trimming stripped 0 bases from V and 1 base from J, with 9 bases between. CDR1 is SGHRS and CDR2 is YFSETQ in the germline V gene. The CDR3 is 15 residues long. The CDR3 sequence: CASSLDGAGTDTQYF. Here the CDR3 DNA reads TGCGCCAGCAGCTTGGATGGGGCTGGCACAGATACGCAGTATTTT.

V is TRBV6-5 and J is TRBJ2-6; a weak D match, TRBD1 (6 bases). The CDR3 spans 15 residues. Trimming left V 5 bases short and J 4 bases short, with 12 bases between. Germline V CDR1 and CDR2: MNHEY, SVGAGI. The CDR3 DNA reads as TGTGCCAGCAGTATCAGGGGTTCCGGGGCCAACGTCCTGACTTTC. This sequence encodes CASSIRGSGANVLTF.

The chain links TRBV2 to TRBJ2-2; maybe TRBD2 (5 bases). CDR3 length equals 13 residues. Germline values: CDR1 SNHLY, CDR2 FYNNEI. Trimming took 5 bases from V and 5 from J, leaving 9 bases between them. In DNA, the CDR3 is TGTGCCAGCAGTCCGGACTGGACCGGGGAGCTGTTTTTT. Translation gives CASSPDWTGELFF.

As concerns this clone: Other DNA sequences in the sample encode the same CDR3. The rearrangement links TRBV7-6 to TRBJ2-2; the D is unclear. CDR3 length: 16 residues. Germline V gene sequence: CDR1 SGHVS, CDR2 FNYEAQ. Trimming took off 0 bases at V and 1 base at J, with 9 bases between the two ends. The DNA for the CDR3 is TGTGCCAGCAGCTTAGCGGGCGGTCTGAACACCGGGGAGCTGTTTTTT. Its translation: CASSLAGGLNTGELFF.

The chain has TRBV6-4 and TRBJ1-5, with a tentative D call TRBD1 (6 bases). This CDR3 has 16 amino acids. V lost 6 bases and J 5 bases, leaving 20 bases between the germline ends. Germline loops: CDR1 MRHNA, CDR2 SNTAGT. Written as DNA, the CDR3 is TGTGCCAGCAGAACAGCGGGGGGCCTGGGCGATCAGCCCCAGCATTTT. Translated, it gives CASRTAGGLGDQPQHF.

This chain connects TRBV6-5 to TRBJ1-1, with D uncertain. The CDR3 covers 12 residues. CDR1 is MNHEY, CDR2 SVGAGI, per germline. Trimming removed 5 bases at V and 1 base at J, with 5 bases between. The CDR3 here is CASSNRNTEAFF. The CDR3 DNA sequence: TGTGCCAGCAGTAACAGGAACACTGAAGCTTTCTTT.